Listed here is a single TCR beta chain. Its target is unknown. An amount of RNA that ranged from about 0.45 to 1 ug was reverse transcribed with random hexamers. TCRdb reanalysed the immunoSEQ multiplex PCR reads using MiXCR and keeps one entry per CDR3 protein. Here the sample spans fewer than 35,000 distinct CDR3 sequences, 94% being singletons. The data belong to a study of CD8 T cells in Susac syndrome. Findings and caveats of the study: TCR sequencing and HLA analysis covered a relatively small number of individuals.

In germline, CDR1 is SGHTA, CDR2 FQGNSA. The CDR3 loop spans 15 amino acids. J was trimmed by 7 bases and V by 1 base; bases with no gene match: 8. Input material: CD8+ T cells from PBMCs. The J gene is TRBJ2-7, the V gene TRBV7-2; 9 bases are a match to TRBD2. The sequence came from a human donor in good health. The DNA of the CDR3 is TGTGCCAGCAGCTTAGTTTGGCGGGGGGGCGAAGAGCAGTACTTC. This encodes CASSLVWRGGEEQYF.